This TCR beta chain was sequenced during a study of blood T cell repertoires in COVID-19. Background on the study: COVID-19 samples, acute and convalescent, were from the United States, Italy and Spain.

Germline V CDR1 and CDR2: SGHVS, FQNEAQ. V was pared by 1 base and J by 4 bases, with 8 bases of the junction left unmatched. The CDR3 contains 17 residues. Seattle's cohort entered during active infection and was followed longitudinally. In the authors' methods: Nucleated cell counts were estimated from reference gene primer amplification. Assay: immunoSEQ multiplex PCR; the TCRdb copy retains only in-frame clones and omits some. That table supplies the V and J calls and clone size; D and trimming were determined from the DNA. Of 410,000 or so clones listed, about nine tenths are singletons. The receptor was derived from a middle-aged woman with COVID-19, enrolled during active disease. Sequences were obtained from peripheral blood. The gene calls are TRBV7-8 and TRBJ2-7, with TRBD2 matching 12 bases. DNA for the CDR3: TGTGCCAGCAGCTTAGGACGACTAGCGGGAGTATTTTACGAGCAGTACTTC. Translating it yields CASSLGRLAGVFYEQYF.